This T cell receptor (beta chain) came from a study of cytomegalovirus exposure and HLA in healthy donors. Amplification used 60 Vbeta primers and 13 Jbeta primers. Sequencing used immunoSEQ multiplex PCR; TCRdb keeps in-frame clones, though not all of them. This table holds about 76,000 clones, 65% to 85% found once. Study-wide points: Another analysis was done later, and it associated more than 15,000 TCR beta sequences with HLA alleles at 0.05 false discovery rate.

On this clone itself: What it recognizes is unknown.

Germline V lookup: CDR1 SGHRS, CDR2 YFSETQ. The CDR3 spans 16 residues. The J segment lost 1 base and the V segment lost 4 bases, leaving 6 bases of the junction unmatched. V and J are TRBV5-1 and TRBJ2-2; 8 nucleotides match TRBD1. The sequence was collected from a man between 60 and 75 years old in good health and CMV-seropositive. The sequenced sample was PBMCs. Here the CDR3 DNA reads TGCGCCAGCAGCCCCCGGACAGGGAAGAACACCGGGGAGCTGTTTTTT. It is translated as CASSPRTGKNTGELFF.